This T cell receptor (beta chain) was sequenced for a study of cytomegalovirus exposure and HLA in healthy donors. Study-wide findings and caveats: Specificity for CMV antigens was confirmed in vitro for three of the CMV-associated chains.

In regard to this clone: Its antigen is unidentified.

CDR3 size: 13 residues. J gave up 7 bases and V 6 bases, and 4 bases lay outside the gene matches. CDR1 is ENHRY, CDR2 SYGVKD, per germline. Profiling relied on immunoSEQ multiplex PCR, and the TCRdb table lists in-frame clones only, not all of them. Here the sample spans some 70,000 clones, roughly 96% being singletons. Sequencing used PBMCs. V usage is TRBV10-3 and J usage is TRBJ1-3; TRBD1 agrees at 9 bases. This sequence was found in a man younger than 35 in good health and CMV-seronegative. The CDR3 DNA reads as TGTGCCATCAGAAAAACAGGGGGCAACACCATATATTTT. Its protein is CAIRKTGGNTIYF.